This T cell receptor (beta chain) was sequenced for a study of blood T cell repertoires in COVID-19. Study-level information: Samples came from the United States, Italy and Spain, spanning acute and convalescent COVID-19.

Germline V gives CDR1 SGHNT, CDR2 YYREEE (reference sequence). This CDR3 is built from 16 residues. V was shortened by 4 bases and J by 4 bases, with 20 bases between the two germline ends. In the original analysis: The authors estimated nucleated cell counts from reference gene primer amplification. The protocol was immunoSEQ multiplex PCR, while the TCRdb copy is restricted to in-frame clones and leaves out a portion. The V and J calls and clone size come from that table; D and trimming were worked out from the DNA. The repertoire has 240,000 or so clones, roughly nine tenths of them found once; the top ten carry around 7.2%.

This sequence was found in a man aged 60 to 75 who had recovered from COVID-19. Sequenced input: peripheral blood. The chain links TRBV5-4 to TRBJ1-1, with D perhaps TRBD1 (5 bases). CDR3 residues: CASSRGKGAVGTEAFF. The CDR3 region has the DNA TGTGCCAGCAGCCGGGGGAAGGGCGCCGTCGGCACTGAAGCTTTCTTT. Filled out from reference TRBV5-4 and TRBJ1-1, the complete variable domain reads ETGVTQSPTHLIKTRGQQVTLRCSSQSGHNTVSWYQQALGQGPQFIFQYYREEENGRGNFPPRFSGLQFPNYSSELNVNALELDDSALYLCASSRGKGAVGTEAFFGQGTRLTVV.